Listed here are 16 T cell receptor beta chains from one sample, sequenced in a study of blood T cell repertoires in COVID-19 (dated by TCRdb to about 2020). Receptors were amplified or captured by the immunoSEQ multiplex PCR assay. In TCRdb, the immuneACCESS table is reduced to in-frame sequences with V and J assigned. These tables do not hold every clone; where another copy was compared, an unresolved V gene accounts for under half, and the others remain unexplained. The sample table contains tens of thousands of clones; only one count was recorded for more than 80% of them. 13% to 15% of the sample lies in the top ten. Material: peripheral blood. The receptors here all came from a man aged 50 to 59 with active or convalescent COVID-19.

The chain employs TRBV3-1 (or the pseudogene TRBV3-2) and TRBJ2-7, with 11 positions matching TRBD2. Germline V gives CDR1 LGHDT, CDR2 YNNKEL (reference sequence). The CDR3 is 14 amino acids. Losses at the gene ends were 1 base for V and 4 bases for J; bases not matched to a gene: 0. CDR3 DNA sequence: TGTGCCAGCAGCCAAGCTAGCGGGGGGTACGAGCAGTACTTC. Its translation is CASSQASGGYEQYF.

This CDR3 reads CASSYLAGTTDTQYF. The DNA for the CDR3 is TGTGCCAGCAGTTACTTAGCGGGGACCACAGATACGCAGTATTTT. The chain combines TRBV6-6 with TRBJ2-3; TRBD2 matches at 8 bases. This CDR3 is built from 15 residues. The V gene's germline CDR1 is MNHNY and CDR2 SVGAGI (reference sequence). With 1 base clipped from V and 2 bases from J, the junction kept 2 bases outside the gene matches.

CDR3 sequence reads: CASSPRTAGNTIYF. The DNA for the CDR3 is TGCGCCAGCAGCCCCCGGACAGCTGGAAACACCATATATTTT. The rearrangement joins TRBV4-1 to TRBJ1-3; tentatively, D is TRBD1 (6 bases). The germline V and J ends were trimmed by 4 bases and 2 bases, with 9 bases remaining between them. Germline CDR1 and CDR2: MGHRA and YSYEKL. The length of the CDR3 is 14 residues.

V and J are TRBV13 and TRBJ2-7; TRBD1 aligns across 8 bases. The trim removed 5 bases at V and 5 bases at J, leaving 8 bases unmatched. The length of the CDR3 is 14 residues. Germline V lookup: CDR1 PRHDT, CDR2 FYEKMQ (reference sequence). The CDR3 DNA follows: TGTGCCAGCAGCCCCGGACAGGGTCTCGACGAGCAGTACTTC. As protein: CASSPGQGLDEQYF.

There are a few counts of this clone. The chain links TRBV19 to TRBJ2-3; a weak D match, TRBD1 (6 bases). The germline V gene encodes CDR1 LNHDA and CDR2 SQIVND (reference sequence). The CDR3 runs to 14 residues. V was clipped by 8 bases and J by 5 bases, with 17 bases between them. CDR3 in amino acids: CASGSGLRGDTQYF. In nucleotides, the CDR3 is TGTGCCAGTGGATCCGGACTCAGGGGAGATACGCAGTATTTT.

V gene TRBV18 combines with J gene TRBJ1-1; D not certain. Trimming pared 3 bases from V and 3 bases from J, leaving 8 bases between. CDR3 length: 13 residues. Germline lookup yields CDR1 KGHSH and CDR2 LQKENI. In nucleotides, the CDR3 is TGTGCCAGCTCACCGAGCGGGGACACTGAAGCTTTCTTT. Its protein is CASSPSGDTEAFF.

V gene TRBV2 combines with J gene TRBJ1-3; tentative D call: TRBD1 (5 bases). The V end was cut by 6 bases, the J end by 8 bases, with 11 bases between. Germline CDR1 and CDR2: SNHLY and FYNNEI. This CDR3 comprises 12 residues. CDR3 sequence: CASRTVVDTIYF. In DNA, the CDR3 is TGTGCCAGCAGGACAGTGGTTGACACCATATATTTT.

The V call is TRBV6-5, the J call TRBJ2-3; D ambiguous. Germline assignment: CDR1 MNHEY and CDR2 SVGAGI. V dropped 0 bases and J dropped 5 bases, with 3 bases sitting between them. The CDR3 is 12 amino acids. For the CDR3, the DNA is TGTGCCAGCAGTTACTCCGGAGATACGCAGTATTTT. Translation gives CASSYSGDTQYF.

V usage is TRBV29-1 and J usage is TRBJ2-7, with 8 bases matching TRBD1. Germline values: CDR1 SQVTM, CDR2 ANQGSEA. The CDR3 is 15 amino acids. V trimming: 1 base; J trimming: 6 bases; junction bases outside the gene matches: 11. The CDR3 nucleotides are TGCAGCGTTGAAGGCGGGCAGGGGGCGGATTCCGAGCAGTACTTC. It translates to CSVEGGQGADSEQYF.

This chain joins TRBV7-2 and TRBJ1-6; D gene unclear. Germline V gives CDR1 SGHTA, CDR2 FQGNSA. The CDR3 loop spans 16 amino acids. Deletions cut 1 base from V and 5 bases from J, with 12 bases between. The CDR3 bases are TGTGCCAGCAGCTTAGATCCCCGGTCGGATAATTCACCCCTCCACTTT. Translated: CASSLDPRSDNSPLHF.

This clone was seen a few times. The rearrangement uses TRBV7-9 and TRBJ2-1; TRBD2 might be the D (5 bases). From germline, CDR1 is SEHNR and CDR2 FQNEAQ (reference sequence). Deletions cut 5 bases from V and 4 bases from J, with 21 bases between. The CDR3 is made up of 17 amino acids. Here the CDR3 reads CASSPRLRAGDYNEQFF. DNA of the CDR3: TGTGCCAGCAGCCCCCGCCTACGGGCGGGCGATTACAATGAGCAGTTCTTC.

The CDR3 loop is CASSGTMALTDTQYF. The CDR3 DNA reads TGTGCCAGCAGCGGGACTATGGCATTAACAGATACGCAGTATTTT. The chain links TRBV9 to TRBJ2-3, with D perhaps TRBD2 (6 bases). The CDR3 is made up of 15 amino acids. With 3 bases removed from V and 3 bases from J, the gap between germline ends came to 14 bases. The germline gives CDR1 SGDLS, CDR2 YYNGEE.

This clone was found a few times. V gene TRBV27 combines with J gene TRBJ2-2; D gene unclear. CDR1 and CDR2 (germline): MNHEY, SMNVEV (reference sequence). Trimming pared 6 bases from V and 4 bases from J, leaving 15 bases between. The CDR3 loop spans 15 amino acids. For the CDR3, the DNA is TGTGCCAGCAGCCTACTGAGCCGTAGCACCGGGGAGCTGTTTTTT. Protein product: CASSLLSRSTGELFF.

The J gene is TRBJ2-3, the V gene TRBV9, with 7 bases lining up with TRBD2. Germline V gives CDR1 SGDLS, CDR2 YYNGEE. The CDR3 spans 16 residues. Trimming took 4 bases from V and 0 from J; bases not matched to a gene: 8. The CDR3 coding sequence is TGTGCCAGCAGCCCCCCTAGCGGACCAAGCACAGATACGCAGTATTTT. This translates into CASSPPSGPSTDTQYF.

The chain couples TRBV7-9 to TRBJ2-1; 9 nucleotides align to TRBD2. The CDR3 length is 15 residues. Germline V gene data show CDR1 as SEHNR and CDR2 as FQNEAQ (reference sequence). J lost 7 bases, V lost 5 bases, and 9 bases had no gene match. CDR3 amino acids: CASSLPVAGENEQFF. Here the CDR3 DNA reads TGTGCCAGCAGCCTACCGGTAGCGGGGGAGAATGAGCAGTTCTTC.

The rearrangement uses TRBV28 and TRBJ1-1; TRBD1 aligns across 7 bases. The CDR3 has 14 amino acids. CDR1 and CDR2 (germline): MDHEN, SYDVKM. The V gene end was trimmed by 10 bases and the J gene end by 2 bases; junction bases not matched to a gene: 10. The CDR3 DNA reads TGTGCCACCAAACAGGGGAACGTAAACACTGAAGCTTTCTTT. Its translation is CATKQGNVNTEAFF.